Each of the 27 T cell receptor beta chains below was sequenced from the same sample in a study of OX40 agonist ivuxolimab in advanced cancers. TCRdb's copy holds only in-frame clones and misses some; the assay was immunoSEQ multiplex PCR. Found here are 9,500 to 12,000 clones, roughly four fifths of them singletons; the top ten hold about 30%. Sequenced material: CD4+ or CD8+ T cells sorted from blood, taken in a trial of the OX40 agonist ivuxolimab. These receptors were taken from an adult with an advanced solid tumor such as melanoma, head and neck, liver or kidney cancer.

The genes are TRBV6-5 and TRBJ1-1; D perhaps matches TRBD1 (5 bases). V dropped 6 bases and J dropped 5 bases, with 10 bases sitting between them. Germline CDR1 and CDR2: MNHEY and SVGAGI. The CDR3 is 12 residues long. In DNA form, the CDR3 reads TGTGCCAGCAGGTCGGGGGGAACTGAAGCTTTCTTT. Its protein is CASRSGGTEAFF.

The sample holds one count of this clone. V usage is TRBV29-1 and J usage is TRBJ2-7, with 10 bases matching TRBD1. Germline V gene sequence: CDR1 SQVTM, CDR2 ANQGSEA. The CDR3 runs to 14 residues. With V trimmed by 3 bases and J by 3 bases, 5 bases remained unmatched. The CDR3 DNA follows: TGCAGCGTTGAGGGGGACAGGGGACTCTACGAGCAGTACTTC. Translating it yields CSVEGDRGLYEQYF.

This clone was picked up a small number of times. This rearrangement joins TRBV27 to TRBJ2-7, with D perhaps matching TRBD1 (6 bases). Germline CDR1 reads MNHEY; CDR2 reads SMNVEV (reference sequence). The CDR3 consists of 14 residues. V dropped 1 base and J dropped 5 bases, with 12 bases sitting between them. The CDR3 sequence is CASSLLPGDHEQYF. The CDR3 nucleotides are TGTGCCAGCAGTTTATTGCCAGGGGACCACGAGCAGTACTTC.

The genes are TRBV14 and TRBJ1-1, with TRBD1 as a possible D gene (5 bases). The CDR3 loop spans 15 amino acids. V was cut by 0 bases and J by 1 base, with 9 bases left in between. The germline V gene encodes CDR1 SGHDN and CDR2 FVKESK. The CDR3 region is CASSQERGPNTEAFF. The CDR3 coding sequence is TGTGCCAGCAGCCAAGAGAGGGGCCCGAACACTGAAGCTTTCTTT.

This clone was detected only a few times. The V and J genes are TRBV29-1 and TRBJ1-1, with D possibly matching TRBD1 (6 bases). The CDR3 length is 14 residues. Trimming cost V 6 bases and J 5 bases, with 19 bases left between them. Germline lookup yields CDR1 SQVTM and CDR2 ANQGSEA. CDR3 protein: CSVGDQGFSTEAFF. The CDR3 DNA sequence: TGCAGCGTCGGGGATCAGGGGTTTTCGACTGAAGCTTTCTTT.

The V and J genes are TRBV7-6 and TRBJ1-3, with D perhaps TRBD1 (6 bases). CDR3 length: 15 amino acids. Germline V lookup: CDR1 SGHVS, CDR2 FNYEAQ. V lost 6 bases and J lost 0, with 12 bases in between. The CDR3 reads CASRSGVGSGNTIYF. The DNA for the CDR3 is TGTGCCAGCAGATCAGGGGTTGGCTCTGGAAACACCATATATTTT.

The gene calls are TRBV6-5 and TRBJ2-7; D ambiguous. Between the trimmed V and J ends, which lost 0 bases and 0 bases, there was a span of 6 bases. CDR3 size: 14 residues. Germline lookup yields CDR1 MNHEY and CDR2 SVGAGI. This CDR3 reads CASSYSTNSYEQYF. The DNA of the CDR3 is TGTGCCAGCAGTTACTCGACAAACTCCTACGAGCAGTACTTC.

The genes are TRBV10-2 and TRBJ2-1, with 7 bases identical to TRBD1. This CDR3 contains 14 residues. The J segment lost 0 bases and the V segment lost 8 bases, leaving 4 bases of the junction unmatched. Germline CDR1 and CDR2: WSHSY and SAAADI. The CDR3 is CASQTGDSYNEQFF. DNA for the CDR3: TGCGCCAGCCAAACAGGGGACTCCTACAATGAGCAGTTCTTC.

CDR3 sequence: CASSSRKTGGYGYTF. In DNA form, the CDR3 reads TGTGCCAGCAGCTCGCGAAAGACAGGGGGCTATGGCTACACCTTC. This chain joins TRBV7-6 and TRBJ1-2; 9 positions match TRBD1. CDR1 and CDR2 (germline): SGHVS, FNYEAQ. V gave up 4 bases and J gave up 4 bases; unmatched junction bases: 7. This CDR3 comprises 15 residues.

The rearrangement links TRBV2 to TRBJ2-2; D not resolved. CDR1 is SNHLY, CDR2 FYNNEI, per germline. The length of the CDR3 is 16 residues. Trimming pared 5 bases from V and 4 bases from J, leaving 17 bases between. CDR3 protein: CASSSPDGPRTGELFF. In DNA, the CDR3 is TGTGCCAGCAGTTCTCCTGACGGTCCGCGCACCGGGGAGCTGTTTTTT.

The chain employs TRBV2 and TRBJ2-7; 9 positions agree with TRBD1. V dropped 2 bases and J dropped 1; count of bases not matched to a gene: 9. Germline CDR1 is SNHLY and CDR2 is FYNNEI. This CDR3 region has 17 residues. The CDR3 protein is CASSELVGTGSSYEQYF. CDR3 sequence (DNA): TGTGCCAGCAGTGAATTGGTAGGGACAGGGAGTTCCTACGAGCAGTACTTC. The variable domain in full, completed from reference TRBV2 and TRBJ2-7, reads EPEVTQTPSHQVTQMGQEVILRCVPISNHLYFYWYRQILGQKVEFLVSFYNNEISEKSEIFDDQFSVERPDGSNFTLKIRSTKLEDSAMYFCASSELVGTGSSYEQYFGPGTRLTVT.

This chain's CDR3 is CAWSVWDSSYEQYF. The CDR3 region has the DNA TGTGCCTGGAGTGTGTGGGACAGCTCCTACGAGCAGTACTTC. This chain uses TRBV30 with TRBJ2-7; 7 bases line up with TRBD1. V gave up 0 bases and J gave up 0 bases; unmatched junction bases: 2. CDR3 length: 14 residues. Per germline, CDR1 GTSNPN and CDR2 SVGIG (reference sequence). The entire variable domain, with the rest obtained from reference TRBV30 and TRBJ2-7, is as follows: SQTIHQWPATLVQPVGSPLSLECTVEGTSNPNLYWYRQAAGRGLQLLFYSVGIGQISSEVPQNLSASRPQDRQFILSSKKLLLSDSGFYLCAWSVWDSSYEQYFGPGTRLTVT.

V usage is TRBV4-1 and J usage is TRBJ1-4, with D uncertain. The CDR3 has 13 amino acids. The germline V gene has CDR1 MGHRA and CDR2 YSYEKL. With 4 bases removed from V and 7 bases from J, the gap between germline ends came to 10 bases. The CDR3 protein is CASSRLNGEKLFF. Here the CDR3 DNA reads TGCGCCAGCAGCCGACTTAATGGTGAAAAACTGTTTTTT.

CDR3 sequence: CASRTSGSSYNEQFF. In DNA, the CDR3 is TGCGCCAGCAGGACTAGCGGGAGCTCCTACAATGAGCAGTTCTTC. The V call is TRBV4-1, the J call TRBJ2-1; 12 positions match TRBD2. Germline loops: CDR1 MGHRA, CDR2 YSYEKL. V was pared by 6 bases and J by 0 bases, with 0 bases of the junction left unmatched. The CDR3 consists of 15 residues.

The count of this clone is one. The J gene is TRBJ1-1, the V gene TRBV9; no definite D call. V was clipped by 3 bases and J by 8 bases, with 14 bases between them. This CDR3 is built from 13 residues. Germline CDR1 is SGDLS and CDR2 is YYNGEE. The CDR3 spells CASSAGRTEEAFF. The CDR3 bases are TGTGCCAGCAGCGCGGGGAGGACGGAAGAAGCTTTCTTT.

V is TRBV5-1 and J is TRBJ2-1, with TRBD2 identical over 10 bases. This CDR3 has 15 residues. V trimming: 4 bases; J trimming: 7 bases; junction bases outside the gene matches: 8. Per the germline V gene, CDR1 is SGHRS and CDR2 is YFSETQ. CDR3 loop: CASSLTSGFWNEQFF. CDR3 nucleotides: TGCGCCAGCAGCCTGACTAGCGGGTTTTGGAATGAGCAGTTCTTC.

This chain uses TRBV6-4 with TRBJ1-1, with D possibly TRBD1 on 5 matching bases. V gave up 2 bases and J gave up 5 bases, with 12 bases separating them. Germline CDR1 reads MRHNA; CDR2 reads SNTAGT. The CDR3 is 14 residues long. Here the CDR3 reads CASSDGGESTEAFF. CDR3 nucleotide sequence: TGTGCCAGCAGTGACGGGGGGGAGAGTACTGAAGCTTTCTTT.

The rearrangement links TRBV28 to TRBJ2-7; tentatively, D is TRBD1 (6 bases). The CDR3 consists of 16 residues. Trimming took off 3 bases at V and 0 bases at J, with 15 bases between the two ends. Germline loops: CDR1 MDHEN, CDR2 SYDVKM. The CDR3: CASSLALGQSSYEQYF. The CDR3 DNA is TGTGCCAGCAGTTTGGCATTGGGACAAAGCTCCTACGAGCAGTACTTC.

The chain is built from TRBV7-2 and TRBJ2-4, with D perhaps matching TRBD1 (6 bases). The V end was cut by 2 bases, the J end by 6 bases, with 8 bases between. The CDR3 runs to 13 residues. Germline V gene sequence: CDR1 SGHTA, CDR2 FQGNSA. The CDR3: CASSLSGVNIQYF. The CDR3 region has the DNA TGTGCCAGCAGCTTATCAGGGGTAAACATTCAGTACTTC.

V is TRBV20-1 and J is TRBJ2-2; D call uncertain. The CDR3 spans 11 residues. The germline gives CDR1 DFQATT, CDR2 SNEGSKA (reference sequence). V lost 3 bases and J 5 bases, leaving 4 bases between the germline ends. This CDR3 is CSASKTGELFF. CDR3 nucleotide sequence: TGCAGTGCTAGTAAAACCGGGGAGCTGTTTTTT.

The genes are TRBV5-4 and TRBJ1-2; TRBD1 might be the D (6 bases). Between the trimmed V and J ends, which lost 2 bases and 6 bases, there was a span of 14 bases. Germline values: CDR1 SGHNT, CDR2 YYREEE (reference sequence). This CDR3 has 14 amino acids. Here the CDR3 DNA reads TGTGCCAGCAGCTTAGAGGAGTCAGGGGATGGCTACACCTTC. It codes for CASSLEESGDGYTF.

The rearrangement links TRBV21-1 to TRBJ1-5; TRBD1, the table's D call, was not compared with the DNA. TRBV21-1 is reported as a pseudogene. This CDR3 spans 20 amino acids. In DNA form, the CDR3 reads TGTGCCAGCAGCAAAGCTCCGCCCCTACTGGACAGGAAGAACAATCAGCCCCAGCATTTT. Amino acids: CASSKAPPLLDRKNNQPQHF.

A single count supports this clone. This chain uses TRBV15 with TRBJ2-3, with D perhaps TRBD2 (5 bases). Trimming pared 1 base from V and 6 bases from J, leaving 11 bases between. There are 14 residues in the CDR3. Germline loops: CDR1 LNHNV, CDR2 YYDKDF (reference sequence). For the CDR3, the DNA is TGTGCCACCAGCAGAGGGACTGGCGGGGATACGCAGTATTTT. Translation: CATSRGTGGDTQYF.

This clone is a singleton in its sample. The chain combines TRBV19 with TRBJ1-6; 7 positions match TRBD1. The CDR3 spans 14 residues. Germline trimming cut 5 bases from V and 9 bases from J; bases unmatched to any gene: 7. Per the germline V gene, CDR1 is LNHDA and CDR2 is SQIVND (reference sequence). CDR3 loop: CASSPTGFSSPLHF. CDR3 DNA: TGTGCCAGTAGTCCGACAGGGTTCAGTTCACCCCTCCACTTT.

This rearrangement joins TRBV6-1 to TRBJ2-5; no reliable D call. V was trimmed by 1 base and J by 1 base, leaving 7 bases between them. Germline CDR1 is MNHNS and CDR2 is SASEGT. This CDR3 spans 14 amino acids. Written as DNA, the CDR3 is TGTGCCAGCAGTGAAGGGGCAGCCCAAGAGACCCAGTACTTC. Protein sequence: CASSEGAAQETQYF.

The chain combines TRBV14 with TRBJ1-2, with D perhaps TRBD1 (5 bases). Per the germline V gene, CDR1 is SGHDN and CDR2 is FVKESK. With 3 bases removed from V and 3 bases from J, the gap between germline ends came to 11 bases. CDR3 size: 14 residues. The CDR3 loop reads CASSHTGTDYGYTF. CDR3 coding DNA: TGTGCCAGCAGCCACACCGGGACGGACTATGGCTACACCTTC.

Concerning this clone itself: The sample carries other DNA sequences with the same CDR3. The CDR3 loop reads CASSEAPVGNTEAFF. The CDR3, as DNA: TGTGCCAGCAGTGAAGCGCCAGTTGGGAACACTGAAGCTTTCTTT. The chain employs TRBV6-4 and TRBJ1-1; D not resolved. Germline values: CDR1 MRHNA, CDR2 SNTAGT. V was pared by 3 bases and J by 1 base, with 12 bases between. The CDR3 covers 15 residues.